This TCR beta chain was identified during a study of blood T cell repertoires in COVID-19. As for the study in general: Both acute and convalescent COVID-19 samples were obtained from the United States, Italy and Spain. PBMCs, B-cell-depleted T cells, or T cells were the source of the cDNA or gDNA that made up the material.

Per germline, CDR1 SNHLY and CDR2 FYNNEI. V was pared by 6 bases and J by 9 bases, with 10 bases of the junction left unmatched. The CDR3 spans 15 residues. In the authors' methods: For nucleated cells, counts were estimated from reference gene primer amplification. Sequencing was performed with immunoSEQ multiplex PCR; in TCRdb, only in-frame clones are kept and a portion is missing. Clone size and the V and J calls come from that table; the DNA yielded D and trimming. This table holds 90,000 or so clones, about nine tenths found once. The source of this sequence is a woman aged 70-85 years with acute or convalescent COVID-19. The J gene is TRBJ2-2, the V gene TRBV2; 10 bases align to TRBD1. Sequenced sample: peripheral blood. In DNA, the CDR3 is TGTGCCAGCAGAGAGAGACAGGGGGCGCCGAGGGAGCTGTTTTTT. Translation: CASRERQGAPRELFF.